This T cell receptor beta chain was sequenced during a study of CD8+CD57+ T cells in acquired aplastic anemia. Study as a whole: Sorted CD4+ and CD8+ cells yielded DNA averaging around 3 ug. Notes on the study in general: Overlapping CD8+ CDR3 repertoires of patients and controls contained about 27 shared sequences.

The use of genomic DNA as template underpinned the TCR beta VDJ and CDR3 profiling. MiXCR, applied by TCRdb to the reads, yields one record per CDR3 protein. The data show hundreds of thousands of distinct CDR3 sequences, over 25% seen once. This CDR3 contains 16 residues. Germline values: CDR1 LNHDA, CDR2 SQIVND (reference sequence). The J segment lost 5 bases and the V segment lost 4 bases, leaving 12 bases of the junction unmatched. CD8+CD57+ cell expansion, shown by flow cytometry, had occurred in the patients selected for sequencing. Blood samples were obtained from patients who had received no prior therapy. As regards this clonotype: What it recognizes is unknown.

V gene TRBV19 combines with J gene TRBJ1-1, with 8 bases identical to TRBD1. The sequence came from a human donor with aplastic anemia. Sequencing was done on a sample of sorted CD4+, CD8+, or CD8+CD57+ T cells (not recorded which) from PBMCs. The CDR3 region is CASSTDRVMSGTEAFF. In nucleotides, the CDR3 is TGTGCCAGTAGTACGGACAGGGTAATGTCCGGGACTGAAGCTTTCTTT.